These 7 T cell receptor beta chains were sequenced from one sample in a study of blood T cell repertoires in COVID-19. TCRdb keeps only in-frame clones here, not all; method: immunoSEQ multiplex PCR. Among nearly 95,000 clones listed, about 74% were seen once. The sample comprised peripheral blood. The receptors originated from an older man with COVID-19, enrolled during active disease.

This chain connects TRBV6-2 or TRBV6-3 to TRBJ2-1; 9 positions match TRBD2. This CDR3 is 14 amino acids long. The junction had 2 bases not matched to a gene; V was cut back by 2 bases and J by 6 bases. Germline lookup yields CDR1 MNHEY and CDR2 SVGEGT. The CDR3 DNA reads TGTGCCAGCAGTTACCTAGCGGGAAGCAATGAGCAGTTCTTC. Protein product: CASSYLAGSNEQFF.

This clone was seen a single time. This chain joins TRBV30 and TRBJ2-1; 7 bases line up with TRBD2. The CDR3 is 14 residues long. Germline V gene data show CDR1 as GTSNPN and CDR2 as SVGIG (reference sequence). J lost 2 bases, V lost 2 bases, and 3 bases had no gene match. The CDR3 DNA reads TGTGCCTGGAGTCCAGCGGGGACCTACAATGAGCAGTTCTTC. This gives the protein CAWSPAGTYNEQFF.

This clone turned up a few times. The V gene is TRBV5-6, the J gene TRBJ2-7; a weak D match, TRBD1 (6 bases). Between the trimmed V and J ends, which lost 0 bases and 4 bases, there was a span of 11 bases. Germline CDR1 SGHDT, CDR2 YYEEEE. The CDR3 is made up of 14 amino acids. The DNA for the CDR3 is TGTGCCAGCAGCTTGGGGATACAGGGATACGAGCAGTACTTC. It translates to CASSLGIQGYEQYF.

The chain carries TRBV4-1 and TRBJ2-3, with 12 bases fitting TRBD2. The CDR3 loop spans 16 amino acids. Germline CDR1 is MGHRA and CDR2 is YSYEKL. After removal of 4 bases from V and 2 bases from J, the junction contained 4 bases not matched to a gene. The CDR3: CASSLLAGGLTDTQYF. DNA for the CDR3: TGCGCCAGCAGCCTACTAGCGGGAGGCCTCACAGATACGCAGTATTTT.

The gene calls are TRBV5-4 and TRBJ2-2; possibly TRBD1 for D (6 bases). The germline CDR1 and CDR2 sequences are SGHNT and YYREEE (reference sequence). Trimming left V 3 bases short and J 7 bases short, with 19 bases between. CDR3 length: 16 residues. CDR3: CASSSLRQELGGELFF. Written as DNA, the CDR3 is TGTGCCAGCAGCTCCCTACGACAGGAGCTTGGCGGGGAGCTGTTTTTT.

A few counts support this clone. This sequence joins TRBV10-2 and TRBJ1-6; 12 nucleotides match TRBD1. Looked up from germline, CDR1 is WSHSY and CDR2 is SAAADI. Trimming took 8 bases from V and 10 from J; bases not matched to a gene: 6. This CDR3 spans 14 amino acids. The CDR3 DNA sequence: TGCGCCAGCGACCGGGACAGGGGGCGGTCACCCCTCCACTTT. This gives the protein CASDRDRGRSPLHF.

The gene calls are TRBV7-2 and TRBJ2-5; 8 nucleotides agree with TRBD1. CDR1 SGHTA and CDR2 FQGNSA come from the germline V gene. The CDR3 is 15 residues long. V dropped 5 bases and J dropped 5; count of bases not matched to a gene: 10. The CDR3 coding sequence is TGTGCCAGCAGCCCTCAGGGGGCGTATGGGGAGACCCAGTACTTC. Protein product: CASSPQGAYGETQYF.